The 30 T cell receptor beta chains below come from one sample, sequenced in a study of CD8+ T cells in alopecia areata (dated by TCRdb to the late 2010s). The intended sense of this specimen's time point label: baseline before oral tofacitinib. Receptor libraries were prepared by the immunoSEQ multiplex PCR assay. To provide template for TCR sequencing, every sample had RNA extracted and reverse transcribed into cDNA. TCRdb provides this immuneACCESS table in a form limited to in-frame rearrangements. Some clones are lacking; in checked studies, under half of them reflect an unresolved V gene, and why the rest are absent is not known. The table for this sample lists 150,000 to 200,000 clones; 50% to 70% of them were counted only once. The leading ten clones occupy about 15% of the sample. This sample comprised CD4+ T cells sorted from blood, obtained at week 0. These receptors were collected from a human donor with alopecia areata.

This clone has only a few counts. The CDR3 bases are TGCAGCGTCCGGGGCGGGACAGGGAGAACAGATACGCAGTATTTT. It yields the protein CSVRGGTGRTDTQYF. The genes are TRBV29-1 and TRBJ2-3; 9 nucleotides align to TRBD1. With V trimmed by 6 bases and J by 3 bases, 10 bases remained unmatched. The CDR3 totals 15 residues. The germline CDR1 and CDR2 sequences are SQVTM and ANQGSEA.

The rearrangement uses TRBV5-1 and TRBJ2-7; TRBD1 is a possible D gene (6 bases). V lost 0 bases to trimming and J lost 4 bases, with 11 bases between them. The CDR3 loop spans 14 amino acids. Germline-derived CDR1 and CDR2 are SGHRS and YFSETQ. CDR3 loop: CASSLGDTRYEQYF. CDR3 sequence (DNA): TGCGCCAGCAGCTTGGGGGACACTAGATACGAGCAGTACTTC.

The chain combines TRBV29-1 with TRBJ1-2; the D is unclear. CDR1 is SQVTM and CDR2 is ANQGSEA in the germline V gene. This CDR3 has 13 residues. The V end lost 4 bases, the J end lost 4 bases, and 13 bases lay between the germline ends. In nucleotides, the CDR3 is TGCAGCGTTGCCGGCCGGGCGACCTATGGCTACACCTTC. Its protein is CSVAGRATYGYTF.

The chain uses TRBV29-1 and TRBJ2-7; possibly TRBD1 for D (5 bases). Germline CDR1 reads SQVTM; CDR2 reads ANQGSEA. Trimming shortened V by 3 bases and J by 6 bases, and 12 bases separated the two germline ends. This CDR3 region has 12 residues. For the CDR3, the DNA is TGCAGCGTTGAGAAGGGGTCGGGCGAGCAGTACTTC. Protein sequence: CSVEKGSGEQYF.

The chain couples TRBV20-1 to TRBJ1-1, with 7 bases aligning to TRBD1. There are 10 residues in the CDR3. V lost 6 bases to trimming and J lost 8 bases; unmatched junction nucleotides: 3. Germline CDR1 is DFQATT and CDR2 is SNEGSKA (reference sequence). The CDR3, as DNA: TGCAGTGCCGGACAGGCAGAAGCTTTCTTT. The encoded protein is CSAGQAEAFF.

CDR3 sequence: CASSWSTENSPLHF. Written as DNA, the CDR3 is TGCGCCAGCAGCTGGTCCACGGAGAATTCACCCCTCCACTTT. This chain uses TRBV5-1 with TRBJ1-6; the D is unclear. The ends were cut back, 3 bases at V and 7 bases at J, with 11 bases in the middle. The CDR3 totals 14 residues. In germline, CDR1 is SGHRS, CDR2 YFSETQ.

The table lists this clone with a few counts. The V call is TRBV20-1, the J call TRBJ2-7; D gene unclear. V was clipped by 5 bases and J by 3 bases, with 8 bases between them. Germline V gene sequence: CDR1 DFQATT, CDR2 SNEGSKA (reference sequence). The CDR3 length is 11 residues. CDR3 coding DNA: TGCAGTGCTCTGCTAGGCTACGAGCAGTACTTC. This encodes CSALLGYEQYF.

This clone was counted between two and nine times. V usage is TRBV29-1 and J usage is TRBJ2-3; maybe TRBD2 (6 bases). CDR3 length: 16 residues. V was shortened by 2 bases and J by 1 base, with 16 bases between the two germline ends. CDR1 and CDR2 from the germline V gene are SQVTM and ANQGSEA. For the CDR3, the DNA is TGCAGCGTTGAACATAATTGGAGGGCACGCACAGATACGCAGTATTTT. Translated, it gives CSVEHNWRARTDTQYF.

The chain couples TRBV6-1 to TRBJ1-1, with D hard to call. CDR3 length: 11 residues. In germline, CDR1 is MNHNS, CDR2 SASEGT. Trimming shortened V by 3 bases and J by 7 bases, and 6 bases separated the two germline ends. CDR3 nucleotides: TGTGCCAGCAGTGAGACTAGTGAAGCTTTCTTT. Protein sequence: CASSETSEAFF.

The V call is TRBV4-1, the J call TRBJ2-6; tentative D call: TRBD2 (6 bases). The CDR3 has 18 residues. Germline CDR1 is MGHRA and CDR2 is YSYEKL. V was pared by 1 base and J by 1 base, with 14 bases between. This CDR3 is CASSQAEGSTSGANVLTF. The CDR3 DNA sequence: TGCGCCAGCAGCCAAGCGGAGGGCTCCACGTCTGGGGCCAACGTCCTGACTTTC.

This clone was picked up a small number of times. The rearrangement joins TRBV30 to TRBJ2-7, with D unclear. The CDR3 loop spans 11 amino acids. V was cut by 0 bases and J by 2 bases, with 2 bases left in between. Germline V gives CDR1 GTSNPN, CDR2 SVGIG (reference sequence). Written as DNA, the CDR3 is TGTGCCTGGAGTGTAACCTACGAGCAGTACTTC. This translates into CAWSVTYEQYF.

J is TRBJ2-7 and V is TRBV5-1; TRBD1 matches at 9 bases. Trimming at V came to 4 bases and at J to 6 bases, leaving 8 bases not matched to a gene. This CDR3 is built from 14 residues. Germline CDR1 reads SGHRS; CDR2 reads YFSETQ. CDR3 DNA: TGCGCCAGCAGCACGCCGGGACAGGGTAGCGAGCAGTACTTC. It specifies CASSTPGQGSEQYF. The variable domain in full, completed from reference TRBV5-1 and TRBJ2-7, reads KAGVTQTPRYLIKTRGQQVTLSCSPISGHRSVSWYQQTPGQGLQFLFEYFSETQRNKGNFPGRFSGRQFSNSRSEMNVSTLELGDSALYLCASSTPGQGSEQYFGPGTRLTVT.

For the CDR3, the DNA is TGTGCCAGTCGCAAGGGGGACGAGCAGTACTTC. Amino acid sequence: CASRKGDEQYF. This chain links TRBV2 with TRBJ2-7; maybe TRBD1 (6 bases). Germline loops: CDR1 SNHLY, CDR2 FYNNEI. The CDR3 sequence is 11 residues long. V was trimmed by 9 bases and J by 5 bases, leaving 11 bases between them.

J is TRBJ1-2 and V is TRBV6-6; possible D gene TRBD1, 5 bases. Per germline, CDR1 MNHNY and CDR2 SVGAGI (reference sequence). V lost 5 bases to trimming and J lost 0 bases, with 10 bases between them. The CDR3 has 14 residues. The CDR3: CASSQRQSNYGYTF. The DNA for the CDR3 is TGTGCCAGCAGTCAAAGACAGTCTAACTATGGCTACACCTTC.

The chain couples TRBV2 to TRBJ1-2, with 10 positions matching TRBD1. This CDR3 is built from 14 residues. The V gene's germline CDR1 is SNHLY and CDR2 FYNNEI. The J segment lost 8 bases and the V segment lost 6 bases, leaving 9 bases of the junction unmatched. This CDR3 reads CASRDQGQGSGYTF. In DNA, the CDR3 is TGTGCCAGCAGGGACCAGGGACAGGGGAGCGGCTACACCTTC. Based on the CDR3 plus reference TRBV2 and TRBJ1-2, the full variable domain is EPEVTQTPSHQVTQMGQEVILRCVPISNHLYFYWYRQILGQKVEFLVSFYNNEISEKSEIFDDQFSVERPDGSNFTLKIRSTKLEDSAMYFCASRDQGQGSGYTFGSGTRLTVV.

This clone was detected only once. This chain connects TRBV14 to TRBJ2-7; a possible D gene is TRBD1 (6 bases). CDR1 and CDR2 (germline): SGHDN, FVKESK. The CDR3 spans 15 residues. The germline V and J ends were trimmed by 4 bases and 4 bases, with 17 bases remaining between them. CDR3 in DNA: TGTGCCAGCAGCCCAGTACAGGGTAATCTTTACGAGCAGTACTTC. Translating it yields CASSPVQGNLYEQYF. The full variable domain, its missing parts supplied by reference TRBV14 and TRBJ2-7, is EAGVTQFPSHSVIEKGQTVTLRCDPISGHDNLYWYRRVMGKEIKFLLHFVKESKQDESGMPNNRFLAERTGGTYSTLKVQPAELEDSGVYFCASSPVQGNLYEQYFGPGTRLTVT.

The chain couples TRBV7-8 to TRBJ1-2; D remains ambiguous. V was trimmed by 1 base and J by 4 bases, leaving 10 bases between them. The CDR3 loop spans 14 amino acids. Per germline, CDR1 SGHVS and CDR2 FQNEAQ. CDR3 bases: TGTGCCAGCAGCTTAGACAGTCAGAGCTATGGCTACACCTTC. It is translated as CASSLDSQSYGYTF.

The chain is built from TRBV29-1 and TRBJ2-1; D remains unclear. In germline, CDR1 is SQVTM, CDR2 ANQGSEA. V lost 1 base and J lost 9, with 7 bases in between. CDR3 length: 11 amino acids. The CDR3 spells CSVEGWTEQFF. The CDR3 DNA sequence: TGCAGCGTTGAAGGATGGACTGAGCAGTTCTTC.

The gene calls are TRBV11-2 and TRBJ1-1; D is uncertain. Germline CDR1 reads SGHAT; CDR2 reads FQNNGV. CDR3 length: 13 residues. V was pared by 6 bases and J by 7 bases, with 15 bases between. The CDR3 sequence is CASSRRKLGEAFF. CDR3 in DNA: TGTGCCAGCAGTCGCCGGAAATTAGGTGAAGCTTTCTTT. Full variable domain (outside the CDR3, taken from reference TRBV11-2 and TRBJ1-1): EAGVAQSPRYKIIEKRQSVAFWCNPISGHATLYWYQQILGQGPKLLIQFQNNGVVDDSQLPKDRFSAERLKGVDSTLKIQPAKLEDSAVYLCASSRRKLGEAFFGQGTRLTVV.

This clone is a singleton in its sample. The J gene is TRBJ1-1, the V gene TRBV15; D may be TRBD1 (5 bases). Germline lookup yields CDR1 LNHNV and CDR2 YYDKDF (reference sequence). The CDR3 runs to 15 residues. V lost 2 bases, J lost 7 bases, and 17 bases lay in between. The CDR3, as DNA: TGTGCCACCAGCAGAATCGGGCCAGGGAGGGGTGAAGCTTTCTTT. Protein product: CATSRIGPGRGEAFF.

V and J are TRBV30 and TRBJ2-5; the D call may be TRBD1 or TRBD2 (6 bases each). CDR1 is GTSNPN and CDR2 is SVGIG in the germline V gene (reference sequence). V gave up 3 bases and J gave up 2 bases, with 13 bases separating them. The CDR3 has 14 amino acids. The CDR3 is CAWSLGGHQETQYF. CDR3 nucleotides: TGTGCCTGGAGCCTCGGGGGCCATCAAGAGACCCAGTACTTC.

The CDR3 nucleotides read TGTGCCAGCAGCCAGTTCCCGGGACAGGGGGCCTCAGATACGCAGTATTTT. Translation gives CASSQFPGQGASDTQYF. The chain employs TRBV4-2 and TRBJ2-3, with TRBD1 matching over 12 bases. The germline CDR1 and CDR2 sequences are LGHNA and YNFKEQ. This CDR3 region has 17 residues. Losses at the gene ends were 3 bases for V and 4 bases for J; bases not matched to a gene: 8.

This chain connects TRBV30 to TRBJ1-1, with unresolved D. CDR3 length equals 13 residues. Germline CDR1 and CDR2: GTSNPN and SVGIG (reference sequence). The V gene lost 2 bases and the J gene lost 5 bases, with 12 bases spanning the gap. CDR3 residues: CAWSSGASTEAFF. In nucleotides, the CDR3 is TGTGCCTGGAGTTCGGGAGCTAGTACTGAAGCTTTCTTT.

The V and J genes are TRBV2 and TRBJ2-7; TRBD1 agrees at 7 bases. The trim removed 4 bases at V and 5 bases at J, leaving 11 bases unmatched. The V gene's germline CDR1 is SNHLY and CDR2 FYNNEI. The CDR3 extends over 15 amino acids. DNA of the CDR3: TGTGCCAGCAGTGTTCGGTCGACAGGGAACAACGAGCAGTACTTC. Its protein product is CASSVRSTGNNEQYF.

V usage is TRBV30 and J usage is TRBJ2-7, with D possibly being TRBD1 (6 bases). Germline V gives CDR1 GTSNPN, CDR2 SVGIG (reference sequence). This CDR3 has 14 amino acids. Trimming pared 1 base from V and 7 bases from J, leaving 17 bases between. The CDR3 spells CAWSDRVFRREQYF. CDR3 bases: TGTGCCTGGAGTGACAGGGTCTTTCGTAGGGAGCAGTACTTC.

J is TRBJ1-2 and V is TRBV30; 9 nucleotides match TRBD1. Unmatched junction bases numbered 6, after V lost 2 bases and J lost 8 bases. The CDR3 has 13 amino acids. CDR1 and CDR2 (germline): GTSNPN, SVGIG (reference sequence). CDR3 sequence: CAWSTGQGGGYTF. CDR3 sequence (DNA): TGTGCCTGGAGTACGGGACAGGGTGGCGGCTACACCTTC. The entire variable domain, with the rest obtained from reference TRBV30 and TRBJ1-2, is as follows: SQTIHQWPATLVQPVGSPLSLECTVEGTSNPNLYWYRQAAGRGLQLLFYSVGIGQISSEVPQNLSASRPQDRQFILSSKKLLLSDSGFYLCAWSTGQGGGYTFGSGTRLTVV.

This clone has only a few counts. This chain joins TRBV4-1 and TRBJ2-5; 7 nucleotides line up with TRBD2. Germline-derived CDR1 and CDR2 are MGHRA and YSYEKL. This CDR3 is built from 16 residues. The junction had 9 bases not matched to a gene; V was cut back by 1 base and J by 4 bases. The CDR3 DNA sequence: TGCGCCAGCAGCCAAGTGATAAGCGGGGCCCCAGAGACCCAGTACTTC. Amino acids: CASSQVISGAPETQYF.

The chain recombines TRBV11-2 with TRBJ2-3; no clear D. In germline, CDR1 is SGHAT, CDR2 FQNNGV. Between the trimmed V and J ends, which lost 1 base and 5 bases, there was a span of 4 bases. The CDR3 loop spans 12 amino acids. The CDR3 sequence: CASSLGGDTQYF. DNA of the CDR3: TGTGCCAGCAGCTTAGGAGGAGATACGCAGTATTTT.

The sample holds a few counts of this clone. This rearrangement joins TRBV30 to TRBJ2-1; D might be TRBD2 (5 bases). The germline V gene has CDR1 GTSNPN and CDR2 SVGIG (reference sequence). The CDR3 is 12 residues long. Trimming removed 5 bases at V and 9 bases at J, with 14 bases between. CDR3 sequence: CAWAVTGSEQFF. The CDR3 DNA is TGTGCCTGGGCCGTTACTGGGAGTGAGCAGTTCTTC.

This chain connects TRBV30 to TRBJ1-1; D not certain. The CDR3 sequence is 12 residues long. Germline V lookup: CDR1 GTSNPN, CDR2 SVGIG (reference sequence). Between the trimmed V and J ends, which lost 2 bases and 6 bases, there was a span of 10 bases. The CDR3 is CAWSRETPEAFF. In nucleotides, the CDR3 is TGTGCCTGGAGTCGGGAGACGCCTGAAGCTTTCTTT.